One and the same sample provided the 7 T cell receptor beta chains below, sequenced in a study of PD-1 blockade in classical Hodgkin lymphoma. All the patients suffered relapse after autologous stem cell transplantation, and brentuximab vedotin exposure differed. Libraries were prepared by immunoSEQ multiplex PCR; TCRdb keeps only in-frame clonotypes and omits some of them. Here the sample spans tens of thousands of clones, around 82% being singletons. The sequencing used peripheral blood mononuclear cells (PBMCs), collected before the second cycle of nivolumab. All receptors derive from a human donor with classical Hodgkin lymphoma.

This chain uses TRBV30 with TRBJ1-1; perhaps TRBD1 as D (5 bases). Germline V gene sequence: CDR1 GTSNPN, CDR2 SVGIG (reference sequence). The CDR3 contains 14 residues. V lost 3 bases, J lost 0 bases, and 11 bases lay in between. Here the CDR3 reads CAWSIGHVNTEAFF. CDR3 DNA sequence: TGTGCCTGGAGCATCGGACATGTGAACACTGAAGCTTTCTTT.

V is TRBV9 and J is TRBJ2-1; D is unresolved. The CDR3 has 13 residues. Between the trimmed V and J ends, which lost 4 bases and 3 bases, there was a span of 8 bases. The germline CDR1 and CDR2 sequences are SGDLS and YYNGEE. CDR3 nucleotides: TGTGCCAGCAGCACGGACGGCTACAATGAGCAGTTCTTC. The encoded protein is CASSTDGYNEQFF.

The chain carries TRBV5-1 and TRBJ1-1; 9 nucleotides line up with TRBD1. V trimming: 4 bases; J trimming: 6 bases; junction bases outside the gene matches: 10. The CDR3 is made up of 15 amino acids. Germline V gene data show CDR1 as SGHRS and CDR2 as YFSETQ. The CDR3 nucleotides read TGCGCCAGCAGCCTCGGGACAGGGTCCTTCGCTGAAGCTTTCTTT. This encodes CASSLGTGSFAEAFF.

The chain uses TRBV2 and TRBJ2-2; 8 bases are a match to TRBD2. Germline lookup yields CDR1 SNHLY and CDR2 FYNNEI. This CDR3 comprises 15 residues. The junction had 4 bases not matched to a gene; V was cut back by 5 bases and J by 2 bases. The chain's CDR3 is CASSWSGSNTGELFF. The DNA of the CDR3 is TGTGCCAGCAGTTGGAGCGGGAGCAACACCGGGGAGCTGTTTTTT.

V and J are TRBV6-5 and TRBJ2-1; 10 bases line up with TRBD1. The CDR3 extends over 16 amino acids. Per the germline V gene, CDR1 is MNHEY and CDR2 is SVGAGI. The junction had 5 bases not matched to a gene; V was cut back by 4 bases and J by 2 bases. Here the CDR3 reads CASSFRTGGTYNEQFF. As DNA, the CDR3 is TGTGCCAGCAGTTTTCGGACAGGGGGTACCTACAATGAGCAGTTCTTC.

This chain's CDR3 is CASNRGPNQPQHF. The CDR3 DNA reads as TGTGCCAGCAACAGGGGGCCCAATCAGCCCCAGCATTTT. This chain connects TRBV6-5 to TRBJ1-5; 9 nucleotides match TRBD1. Trimming took 7 bases from V and 3 from J; bases not matched to a gene: 1. The CDR3 is 13 residues long. Germline loops: CDR1 MNHEY, CDR2 SVGAGI.

The chain links TRBV30 to TRBJ2-3, with 10 bases lining up with TRBD2. V was clipped by 0 bases and J by 0 bases; unmatched bases: 0. The CDR3 is 15 residues long. Germline CDR1 GTSNPN, CDR2 SVGIG (reference sequence). CDR3 nucleotide sequence: TGTGCCTGGAGTGTACTAGCGGGGAGCACAGATACGCAGTATTTT. Its translation: CAWSVLAGSTDTQYF.